Sequencing of this T cell receptor (beta chain) was carried out in a study of T cell responses to AZD1222 COVID-19 vaccine. Study background: Investigators merged groups given second doses at roughly 4 or roughly 12 weeks. Study-wide results and limits: Within unmutated variant regions lay the reported targets of nearly half of spike-specific TCRs.

V shed 3 bases and J shed 0 bases, with 6 bases lying between them. Germline V lookup: CDR1 SGHVS, CDR2 FQNEAQ. The CDR3 is 13 residues long. Concerning this clone: Its antigen remains unidentified.

TCRdb's copy holds only in-frame clones and misses some; the assay was immunoSEQ multiplex PCR. The data hold under 150,000 clones, with around 93% observed a single time. The rearrangement uses TRBV7-8 and TRBJ2-7; no reliable D call. This TCR was recovered from an adult in good health. The material was peripheral blood, obtained on day 0 of AZD1222 vaccination. CDR3 region: CASSFDASYEQYF. The CDR3 coding sequence is TGTGCCAGCAGCTTCGATGCCTCCTACGAGCAGTACTTC.